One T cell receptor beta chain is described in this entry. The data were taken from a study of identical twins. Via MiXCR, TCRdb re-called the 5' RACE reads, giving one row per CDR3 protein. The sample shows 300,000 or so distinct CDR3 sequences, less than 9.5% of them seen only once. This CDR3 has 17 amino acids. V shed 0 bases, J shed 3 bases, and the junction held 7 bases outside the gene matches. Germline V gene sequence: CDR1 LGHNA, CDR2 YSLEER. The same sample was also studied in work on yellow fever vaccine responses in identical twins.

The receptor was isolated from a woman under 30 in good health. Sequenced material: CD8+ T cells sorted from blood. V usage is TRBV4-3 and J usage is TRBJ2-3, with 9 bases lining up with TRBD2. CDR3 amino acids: CASSQDPLAGSTDTQYF. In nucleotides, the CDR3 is TGCGCCAGCAGCCAAGATCCCCTAGCGGGATCTACAGATACGCAGTATTTT.